Many counts were recorded for the clone carrying this T cell receptor beta chain. Covering alpha and beta chains, TRAV- and TRBV-specific primers were used for the first-strand cDNA. Amplification of TCRs used a constant-region primer and V-primer adapter for about 18 PCR cycles. Using its own MiXCR run on the reads, TCRdb lists one record per CDR3 protein. The sample carries about 100,000 distinct CDR3 sequences, about 20% recorded once. The sample comes from a study of low-dose radiotherapy and immunotherapy resistance in tumors. CDR3 length: 16 residues. V was pared by 0 bases and J by 8 bases, with 9 bases of the junction left unmatched. Germline CDR1 SGHRS, CDR2 YFSETQ. Documented time point: after trial treatment. This sample's treatment: LDRT plus nivolumab, ipilimumab, low-dose cyclophosphamide and aspirin (RACIN trial). Eligible patients bore advanced solid tumors devoid of tumor-infiltrating lymphocytes.

The V gene is TRBV5-1, the J gene TRBJ2-4; 9 positions agree with TRBD1. The TCR comes from a male donor with prostate cancer. The source was PBMCs, collected after low-dose radiotherapy plus immunotherapy. The CDR3 nucleotides are TGCGCCAGCAGCTTGGCGGGGGACAGGGTAGGGGACATTCAGTACTTC. It encodes CASSLAGDRVGDIQYF.